The 10 T cell receptor beta chains below all came from one sample that was sequenced in a study of blood T cell repertoires in COVID-19. The repertoire was sequenced with immunoSEQ multiplex PCR; TCRdb's copy has only in-frame clones and lacks some. The sample holds 150,000 to 200,000 clones, over 75% seen once. The sequencing input was peripheral blood. Receptor source: a man aged 60 to 75 with active or convalescent COVID-19.

The CDR3 DNA reads as TGTGCCAGTAGCCTTCGGGGACAGGGTTCTGAAAAACTGTTTTTT. Its translation is CASSLRGQGSEKLFF. The V and J genes are TRBV19 and TRBJ1-4; 9 bases line up with TRBD1. This CDR3 spans 15 amino acids. Looked up from germline, CDR1 is LNHDA and CDR2 is SQIVND (reference sequence). V was pared by 6 bases and J by 7 bases, with 9 bases of the junction left unmatched.

This clone was observed a single time. This rearrangement joins TRBV19 to TRBJ1-1, with TRBD1 matching 8 bases. The J segment lost 0 bases and the V segment lost 5 bases, leaving 8 bases of the junction unmatched. The CDR3 runs to 16 residues. Per the germline V gene, CDR1 is LNHDA and CDR2 is SQIVND (reference sequence). The CDR3 DNA sequence: TGTGCCAGTAGTTTCCCCACAGGGGGTATGAACACTGAAGCTTTCTTT. This translates into CASSFPTGGMNTEAFF.

The rearrangement joins TRBV10-3 to TRBJ2-7; the match to TRBD1 covers 8 bases. CDR3 length equals 13 residues. Germline trimming cut 6 bases from V and 6 bases from J; bases unmatched to any gene: 7. Germline loops: CDR1 ENHRY, CDR2 SYGVKD. The CDR3 DNA is TGTGCCATCAGACCGGACAGGGCGAGCGAGCAGTACTTC. Its protein is CAIRPDRASEQYF.

This chain joins TRBV6-2 or TRBV6-3 and TRBJ2-4, with 11 bases matching TRBD2. Germline V gene sequence: CDR1 MNHEY, CDR2 SVGEGT. The CDR3 has 16 residues. J gave up 0 bases and V 6 bases, and 4 bases lay outside the gene matches. CDR3 protein: CASSPTSGGAKNIQYF. The DNA for the CDR3 is TGTGCCAGCAGCCCTACTAGCGGGGGAGCCAAAAACATTCAGTACTTC.

The genes are TRBV5-6 and TRBJ2-5; 7 positions agree with TRBD2. V was pared by 3 bases and J by 2 bases, with 1 base of the junction left unmatched. The germline gives CDR1 SGHDT, CDR2 YYEEEE. The length of the CDR3 is 13 residues. The CDR3 protein is CASSWTSQETQYF. CDR3 bases: TGTGCCAGCAGCTGGACTAGTCAAGAGACCCAGTACTTC.

The chain combines TRBV9 with TRBJ2-6, with 7 bases fitting TRBD1. CDR3 length: 18 residues. The J segment lost 0 bases and the V segment lost 2 bases, leaving 8 bases of the junction unmatched. Germline CDR1 reads SGDLS; CDR2 reads YYNGEE. DNA of the CDR3: TGTGCCAGCAGCGTTAGGACAGGCGCCATCTCTGGGGCCAACGTCCTGACTTTC. Amino acids: CASSVRTGAISGANVLTF.

In this sample, this clone turned up once. The chain links TRBV28 to TRBJ2-7; tentative D call: TRBD2 (5 bases). This CDR3 is built from 15 residues. Germline V gives CDR1 MDHEN, CDR2 SYDVKM. Trimming cost V 4 bases and J 1 base, with 14 bases left between them. The CDR3 protein is CASSSFGEGSYEQYF. The CDR3 DNA reads as TGTGCCAGCAGTTCTTTCGGCGAGGGATCCTACGAGCAGTACTTC. Supplemented by reference TRBV28 and TRBJ2-7, the full variable domain reads DVKVTQSSRYLVKRTGEKVFLECVQDMDHENMFWYRQDPGLGLRLIYFSYDVKMKEKGDIPEGYSVSREKKERFSLILESASTNQTSMYLCASSSFGEGSYEQYFGPGTRLTVT.

The V call is TRBV6-1, the J call TRBJ2-3, with 11 bases matching TRBD2. Trimming at V came to 1 base and at J to 5 bases, leaving 5 bases not matched to a gene. This CDR3 is built from 16 residues. The germline gives CDR1 MNHNS, CDR2 SASEGT. Written as DNA, the CDR3 is TGTGCCAGCAGTGAAGAGACTAGCGGGGTTGGAGATACGCAGTATTTT. Its translation is CASSEETSGVGDTQYF.

This chain uses TRBV7-9 with TRBJ2-2; D might be TRBD2 (7 bases). This CDR3 has 14 amino acids. V shed 7 bases and J shed 5 bases, with 14 bases lying between them. Germline CDR1 and CDR2: SEHNR and FQNEAQ (reference sequence). This CDR3 reads CASNPGEGTGELFF. The CDR3 bases are TGTGCCAGCAACCCAGGGGAGGGTACCGGGGAGCTGTTTTTT.

The V gene is TRBV5-6, the J gene TRBJ2-7; 8 nucleotides align to TRBD1. Germline trimming cut 4 bases from V and 4 bases from J; bases unmatched to any gene: 10. This CDR3 has 15 amino acids. Germline CDR1 SGHDT, CDR2 YYEEEE. CDR3 in amino acids: CASSISDRVLYEQYF. The DNA of the CDR3 is TGTGCCAGCAGCATTTCGGACAGGGTGTTGTACGAGCAGTACTTC.